Here is one T cell receptor (beta chain) with its context. This clonotype was seen repeatedly, ten times or more. Its antigen has not been determined. No quality values exist for individual bases; no much larger clone is one base distant. The study deep-sequenced TCR repertoires of sorted CD4+ and CD8+ blood T cells from severe aplastic anemia patients and healthy subjects. Ficoll-Paque density gradient centrifugation was used to isolate peripheral blood mononuclear cells. Before DNA extraction, CD4+ and CD8+ T cells were sorted by FACS or by magnetic beads. This entry belongs to a study of CD8+CD57+ T cells in acquired aplastic anemia (dated by TCRdb to the late 2010s). Background for the entire study: On average, sorted CD4+ and CD8+ cells yielded around 3.1 ug of extracted DNA, with a range of about 0.18 to 27.4 ug. Mean read counts for healthy donor samples were around 10 million for CD4+ cells and 11.0 million for CD8+ cells. General findings and caveats noted by the study authors: CD8+ Simpson's diversity did not differ significantly between patients and healthy controls (P=0.060). About 29 CD8+ CDR3 sequences were found to be shared between patients and controls, but these sequences appeared to be highly expressed in patients and within the immunodominant clones of the patients.

TCR beta VDJ combination and CDR3 sequence profiling used genomic DNA as the template. TCR repertoire sequencing was run on an Illumina HiSeq 2000. In the original analysis: TRBV/TRBJ rearrangement plots, CDR3 size and DJ length profiles, and Simpson's diversity index were used to assess repertoires. The most abundant DNA sequence in the deep sequencing data was defined as the immunodominant clone. CDR3 amino acid sequences were checked for sharing across subjects and were also compared against the VDJdb database and published repertoires. The public reads were reanalyzed by TCRdb: fastp trimming at Q25, MiXCR alignment, in-frame beta chains only. CDR3 protein duplicates are merged, each entry listing the most common genes and DNA. TCRdb, not the authors, supplied the V and J calls. The sample yields 98,000 or so distinct CDR3 sequences; 40% to 60% were counted once. The top ten constitute around 32% of the sample.

Spanning cysteine to phenylalanine, the CDR3 consists of 16 amino acids. Kept here is only the CDR3 DNA, which spans 48 bases and is read in frame from base 1. Sequences SGHNT (CDR1) and YENEEA (CDR2) are obtained from the germline V gene. At the junction V is shortened by 1 base and J by 4 bases; bases outside the gene matches: 4. The chain is made from TRBV11-3 and TRBJ2-1, and 10 junction bases match TRBD2. Input material: sorted CD4+, CD8+, or CD8+CD57+ T cells (not recorded which) from PBMCs. The receptor was derived from a human donor in good health, serving as a control. The nucleotides read TGTGCCAGCAGCTTAGGGAGCGGGGGGGCTTACAATGAGCAGTTCTTC. Its product reads: CASSLGSGGAYNEQFF.